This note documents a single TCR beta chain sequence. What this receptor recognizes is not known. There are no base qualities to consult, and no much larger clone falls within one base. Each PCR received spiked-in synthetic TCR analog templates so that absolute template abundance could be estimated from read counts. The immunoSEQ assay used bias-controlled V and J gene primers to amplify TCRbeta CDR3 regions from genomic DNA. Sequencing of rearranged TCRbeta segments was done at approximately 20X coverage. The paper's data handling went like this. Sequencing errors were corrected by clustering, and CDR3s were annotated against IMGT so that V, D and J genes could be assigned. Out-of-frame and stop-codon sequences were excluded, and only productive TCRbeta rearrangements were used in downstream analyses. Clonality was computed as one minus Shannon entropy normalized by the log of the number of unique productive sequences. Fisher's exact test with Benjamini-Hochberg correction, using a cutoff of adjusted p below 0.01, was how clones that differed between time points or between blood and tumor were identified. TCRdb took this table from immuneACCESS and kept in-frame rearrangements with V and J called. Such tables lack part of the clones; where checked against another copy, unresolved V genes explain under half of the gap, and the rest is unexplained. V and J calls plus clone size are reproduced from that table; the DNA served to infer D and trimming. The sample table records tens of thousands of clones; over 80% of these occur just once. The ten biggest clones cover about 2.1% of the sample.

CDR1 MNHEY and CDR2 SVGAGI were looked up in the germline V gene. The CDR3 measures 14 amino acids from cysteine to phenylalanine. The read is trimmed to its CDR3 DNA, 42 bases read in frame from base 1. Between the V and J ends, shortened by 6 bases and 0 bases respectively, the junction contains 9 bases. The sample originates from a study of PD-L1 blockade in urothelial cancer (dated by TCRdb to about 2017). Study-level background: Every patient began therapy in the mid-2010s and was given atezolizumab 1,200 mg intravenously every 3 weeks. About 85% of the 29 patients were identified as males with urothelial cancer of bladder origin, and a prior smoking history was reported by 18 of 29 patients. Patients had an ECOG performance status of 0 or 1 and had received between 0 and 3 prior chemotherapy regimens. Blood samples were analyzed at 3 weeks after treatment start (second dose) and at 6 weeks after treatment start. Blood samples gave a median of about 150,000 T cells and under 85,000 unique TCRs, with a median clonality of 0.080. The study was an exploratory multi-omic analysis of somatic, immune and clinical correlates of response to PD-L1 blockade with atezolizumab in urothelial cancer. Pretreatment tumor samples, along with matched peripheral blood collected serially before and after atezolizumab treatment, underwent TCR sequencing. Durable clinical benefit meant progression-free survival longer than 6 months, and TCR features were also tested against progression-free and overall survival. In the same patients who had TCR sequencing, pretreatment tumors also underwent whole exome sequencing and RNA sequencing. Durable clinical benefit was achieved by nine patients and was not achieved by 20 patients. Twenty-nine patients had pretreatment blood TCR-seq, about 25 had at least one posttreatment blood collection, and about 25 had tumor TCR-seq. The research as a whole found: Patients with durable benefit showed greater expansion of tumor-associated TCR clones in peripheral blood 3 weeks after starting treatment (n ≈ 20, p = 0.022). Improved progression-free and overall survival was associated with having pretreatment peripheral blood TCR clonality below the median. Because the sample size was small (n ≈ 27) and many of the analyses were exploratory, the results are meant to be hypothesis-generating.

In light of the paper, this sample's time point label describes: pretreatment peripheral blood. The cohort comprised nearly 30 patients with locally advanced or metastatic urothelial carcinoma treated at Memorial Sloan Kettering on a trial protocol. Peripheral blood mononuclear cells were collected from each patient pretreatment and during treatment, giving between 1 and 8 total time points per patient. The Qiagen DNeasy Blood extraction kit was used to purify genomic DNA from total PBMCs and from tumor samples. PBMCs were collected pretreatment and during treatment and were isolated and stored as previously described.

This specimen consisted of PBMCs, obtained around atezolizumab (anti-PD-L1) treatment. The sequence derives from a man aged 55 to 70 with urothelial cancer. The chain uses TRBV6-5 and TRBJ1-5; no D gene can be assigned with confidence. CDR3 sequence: CASSEGHSNQPQHF. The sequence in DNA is TGTGCCAGCAGCGAGGGTCATAGCAATCAGCCCCAGCATTTT.